These 10 T cell receptor beta chains were all obtained from the same sample, sequenced in a study of shared clonotypes between healthy human individuals. Data came from immunoSEQ multiplex PCR; TCRdb stores just in-frame clones and leaves some out. Of about 1.5 million clones in the sample, 95% to 99% were seen once. The sequencing sample was made of naive CD4+ T cells sorted from blood. This sample's subset: CD45RA+ positively selected. All receptors come from a man aged 30 to 45 in good health.

The rearrangement uses TRBV11-2 and TRBJ2-7, with D tentatively TRBD1 or TRBD2 (5 bases each). V gave up 5 bases and J gave up 4 bases, with 12 bases separating them. The CDR3 has 13 amino acids. Germline V lookup: CDR1 SGHAT, CDR2 FQNNGV. CDR3 in amino acids: CASSTGTLYEQYF. The CDR3 region has the DNA TGTGCCAGCAGCACCGGGACCCTATACGAGCAGTACTTC. The variable domain in full, with the rest retrieved from reference TRBV11-2 and TRBJ2-7, is EAGVAQSPRYKIIEKRQSVAFWCNPISGHATLYWYQQILGQGPKLLIQFQNNGVVDDSQLPKDRFSAERLKGVDSTLKIQPAKLEDSAVYLCASSTGTLYEQYFGPGTRLTVT.

This rearrangement joins TRBV5-4 to TRBJ2-2; 8 bases are shared with TRBD1. V was clipped by 4 bases and J by 2 bases; unmatched bases: 4. Germline assignment: CDR1 SGHNT and CDR2 YYREEE (reference sequence). The CDR3 consists of 15 residues. In nucleotides, the CDR3 is TGTGCCAGCAGCACAGGGGGGACAAACACCGGGGAGCTGTTTTTT. Translated, it gives CASSTGGTNTGELFF.

V usage is TRBV6-5 and J usage is TRBJ2-7; the D gene is possibly TRBD1 (5 bases). The germline CDR1 and CDR2 sequences are MNHEY and SVGAGI. This CDR3 has 13 residues. Trimming took 4 bases from V and 2 from J, leaving 9 bases between them. CDR3 protein: CASSLTETYEQYF. The CDR3 region has the DNA TGTGCCAGCAGTTTGACAGAGACCTACGAGCAGTACTTC.

V is TRBV29-1 and J is TRBJ2-3; D remains unclear. CDR1 is SQVTM, CDR2 ANQGSEA, per germline. The CDR3 has 12 residues. Trimming cost V 7 bases and J 6 bases, with 14 bases left between them. The CDR3 protein is CSAQELGDTQYF. CDR3 DNA sequence: TGCAGCGCTCAGGAGCTGGGGGATACGCAGTATTTT.

The rearrangement joins TRBV19 to TRBJ1-5; TRBD1 matches at 7 bases. The CDR3 is 17 residues long. Unmatched junction bases numbered 9, after V lost 2 bases and J lost 2 bases. From germline, CDR1 is LNHDA and CDR2 SQIVND (reference sequence). The chain's CDR3 is CASSINGFGQGNQPQHF. As DNA, the CDR3 is TGTGCCAGTAGTATAAATGGGTTCGGACAGGGCAATCAGCCCCAGCATTTT.

The chain is built from TRBV27 and TRBJ1-3, with 7 bases lining up with TRBD1. V was clipped by 5 bases and J by 4 bases; unmatched bases: 8. The CDR3 loop spans 15 amino acids. Germline V gene sequence: CDR1 MNHEY, CDR2 SMNVEV (reference sequence). DNA of the CDR3: TGTGCCAGCAGTCCCGACAGGGTTTCAGGAAACACCATATATTTT. Its protein product is CASSPDRVSGNTIYF.

CDR3 sequence reads: CASSPGVRDWRGEQFF. CDR3 nucleotides: TGTGCCAGCTCACCAGGGGTACGGGACTGGAGGGGGGAGCAGTTCTTC. V and J are TRBV18 and TRBJ2-1, with D possibly called TRBD1 or TRBD2 (6 bases each). This CDR3 comprises 16 residues. Trimming pared 2 bases from V and 10 bases from J, leaving 21 bases between. Germline-derived CDR1 and CDR2 are KGHSH and LQKENI.

The V and J genes are TRBV6-1 and TRBJ1-2, with D perhaps TRBD1 (5 bases). The CDR3 runs 12 residues. Germline V lookup: CDR1 MNHNS, CDR2 SASEGT. With 7 bases removed from V and 6 bases from J, the gap between germline ends came to 12 bases. The CDR3 DNA sequence: TGTGCCAGCAATGGACCGGGGGATGGCTACACCTTC. Translated, it gives CASNGPGDGYTF.

The chain recombines TRBV5-8 with TRBJ1-4; unclear D gene. Deletions cut 2 bases from V and 7 bases from J, with 15 bases between. The CDR3 consists of 15 residues. Germline V gene lookup returns CDR1 SGHTS and CDR2 YDEGEE. Here the CDR3 DNA reads TGTGCCAGCAGCTTAGTCAATTTGGGGATTGAAAAACTGTTTTTT. Translated, it gives CASSLVNLGIEKLFF.

This clone was seen once. Here the CDR3 DNA reads TGTGCTAGTGGTTTGTCTCCGGGACAGGGGAACACTGAAGCTTTCTTT. Encoded protein: CASGLSPGQGNTEAFF. The chain uses TRBV12-5 and TRBJ1-1; 9 bases are a match to TRBD1. This CDR3 spans 16 amino acids. Per the germline V gene, CDR1 is LGHNT and CDR2 is FRNRAP. V trimming: 2 bases; J trimming: 1 base; junction bases outside the gene matches: 5.